This passage covers 32 T cell receptor beta chains from one sample sequenced in a study of cytomegalovirus exposure and HLA in healthy donors. The primer mix had 60 Vbeta and 13 Jbeta primers. Measured with immunoSEQ multiplex PCR; TCRdb has only the in-frame clones, and not every one. Among around 110,000 clones listed, roughly 79% were seen once. Material for sequencing was PBMCs. Receptors originate from a woman younger than 35 in good health and CMV-seronegative.

This clone was detected only once. The genes are TRBV5-1 and TRBJ1-1; D not resolved. The germline gives CDR1 SGHRS, CDR2 YFSETQ. The CDR3 has 17 amino acids. The V end lost 3 bases, the J end lost 6 bases, and 24 bases lay between the germline ends. CDR3 DNA: TGCGCCAGCAGCTCCGAGGAGGTGTTGGGCCTCCGGCCTGAAGCTTTCTTT. Translation gives CASSSEEVLGLRPEAFF.

This clone was detected only a few times. The CDR3 bases are TGTGCCAGCAGTCGGACCGCAGGGCAGCCCCAGCATTTT. It specifies CASSRTAGQPQHF. This chain links TRBV6-5 with TRBJ1-5; a possible D gene is TRBD1 (5 bases). The CDR3 is 13 amino acids. Between the trimmed V and J ends, which lost 5 bases and 7 bases, there was a span of 12 bases. The germline V gene encodes CDR1 MNHEY and CDR2 SVGAGI.

The rearrangement joins TRBV7-9 to TRBJ1-4, with 8 bases aligning to TRBD1. The length of the CDR3 is 13 residues. The germline V gene has CDR1 SEHNR and CDR2 FQNEAQ (reference sequence). Trimming took 8 bases from V and 6 from J; bases not matched to a gene: 5. The chain's CDR3 is CASRRQGYEKLFF. The CDR3 region has the DNA TGTGCCAGCCGTCGACAGGGGTATGAAAAACTGTTTTTT.

V and J are TRBV6-4 and TRBJ2-7, with a weak D call TRBD2 (5 bases). There are 14 residues in the CDR3. Trimming pared 7 bases from V and 2 bases from J, leaving 15 bases between. CDR1 MRHNA and CDR2 SNTAGT come from the germline V gene. The CDR3: CASTKREPTYEQYF. The CDR3 DNA sequence: TGTGCCAGCACCAAGAGGGAACCCACCTACGAGCAGTACTTC.

This clone is categorized as medium-sized. J is TRBJ2-1 and V is TRBV6-1; TRBD2 might be the D (5 bases). This CDR3 contains 16 residues. V lost 0 bases, J lost 6 bases, and 15 bases lay in between. Germline V gene lookup returns CDR1 MNHNS and CDR2 SASEGT. This CDR3 reads CASSEALGSAFNEQFF. In DNA form, the CDR3 reads TGTGCCAGCAGTGAAGCGTTAGGTAGCGCCTTCAATGAGCAGTTCTTC.

The chain uses TRBV10-2 and TRBJ2-5; 9 positions match TRBD2. Germline CDR1 reads WSHSY; CDR2 reads SAAADI. V lost 5 bases and J lost 5; bases outside the gene matches: 9. This CDR3 spans 15 amino acids. The CDR3 region is CASSSIAGAGETQYF. CDR3 DNA sequence: TGCGCCAGCAGTTCTATAGCGGGGGCCGGGGAGACCCAGTACTTC.

CDR3 amino acids: CASSPQGNGNEQFF. The CDR3 DNA is TGTGCCAGCTCACCGCAGGGAAATGGTAATGAGCAGTTCTTC. V is TRBV18 and J is TRBJ2-1; weak D call: TRBD1 (5 bases). Trimming took off 3 bases at V and 7 bases at J, with 13 bases between the two ends. This CDR3 has 14 amino acids. From germline, CDR1 is KGHSH and CDR2 LQKENI.

This clone showed up just once. The chain carries TRBV15 and TRBJ2-1; TRBD2 matches 8 bases. Germline CDR1 and CDR2: LNHNV and YYDKDF (reference sequence). Trimming cost V 11 bases and J 1 base; bases outside gene matches: 7. This CDR3 region has 14 residues. The CDR3 DNA is TGTGCCTCCCGGGGGGGGTCATCCTACAATGAGCAGTTCTTC. Its translation: CASRGGSSYNEQFF.

The V gene is TRBV7-9, the J gene TRBJ1-2, with D possibly matching TRBD1 (6 bases). Deletions cut 5 bases from V and 4 bases from J, with 20 bases between. The CDR3 consists of 16 residues. Germline values: CDR1 SEHNR, CDR2 FQNEAQ (reference sequence). This CDR3 reads CASSRRTVSEGYGYTF. CDR3 DNA: TGTGCCAGCAGCCGTCGGACAGTTTCAGAGGGCTATGGCTACACCTTC.

The chain carries TRBV5-6 and TRBJ2-4, with TRBD1 matching 11 bases. The V and J ends lost 7 bases and 1 base, in that order; junction bases with no gene match: 13. From germline, CDR1 is SGHDT and CDR2 YYEEEE. CDR3 length: 18 residues. The CDR3 sequence: CASSLGQGARWAKNIQYF. Written as DNA, the CDR3 is TGTGCCAGCTCCTTAGGACAGGGGGCACGTTGGGCCAAAAACATTCAGTACTTC.

Worth noting for this clone: The CDR3 ends on some other residue instead of the conserved phenylalanine or tryptophan, so this is likely a read error. The chain is built from TRBV28 and TRBJ1-5; TRBD1 aligns across 10 bases. The CDR3 totals 16 residues. V was clipped by 10 bases and J by 5 bases; unmatched bases: 14. CDR1 and CDR2 (germline): MDHEN, SYDVKM. In DNA, the CDR3 is TGTGCCATCTCCTCCCCGGGACAGGGGTTTCATCAGCCCCAGCATGTT. This translates into CAISSPGQGFHQPQHV.

Only a few counts were recorded for this clone. This CDR3 reads CASSALQGAGYGYTF. Written as DNA, the CDR3 is TGTGCCAGCAGTGCGCTGCAGGGGGCAGGCTATGGCTACACCTTC. The chain carries TRBV6-1 and TRBJ1-2; TRBD1 agrees at 8 bases. The CDR3 has 15 residues. V trimming: 4 bases; J trimming: 4 bases; junction bases outside the gene matches: 8. Germline CDR1 and CDR2: MNHNS and SASEGT.

This clone was observed once. This chain uses TRBV4-1 with TRBJ1-5, with D uncertain. CDR3 length: 13 amino acids. Trimming shortened V by 2 bases and J by 6 bases, and 8 bases separated the two germline ends. The germline CDR1 and CDR2 sequences are MGHRA and YSYEKL. The CDR3 loop reads CASSQTPGQPQHF. DNA for the CDR3: TGCGCCAGCAGCCAAACACCTGGTCAGCCCCAGCATTTT.

V gene TRBV5-6 combines with J gene TRBJ2-7; 7 bases match TRBD2. The CDR3 totals 14 residues. CDR1 and CDR2 (germline): SGHDT, YYEEEE. Trimming cost V 0 bases and J 5 bases; bases outside gene matches: 5. The CDR3 protein is CASSLGGGVHEQYF. CDR3 nucleotide sequence: TGTGCCAGCAGCTTGGGCGGGGGAGTCCACGAGCAGTACTTC.

V and J are TRBV6-5 and TRBJ1-1; D is ambiguous. V was trimmed by 0 bases and J by 4 bases, leaving 12 bases between them. The CDR3 runs to 15 residues. Germline CDR1 reads MNHEY; CDR2 reads SVGAGI. The CDR3 DNA reads TGTGCCAGCAGTTACTCGACGGCGGTTCGCACTGAAGCTTTCTTT. This translates into CASSYSTAVRTEAFF.

V usage is TRBV5-1 and J usage is TRBJ1-2, with 8 positions matching TRBD1. CDR1 is SGHRS, CDR2 YFSETQ, per germline. Losses at the gene ends were 4 bases for V and 4 bases for J; bases not matched to a gene: 9. The CDR3 is 15 amino acids. In DNA, the CDR3 is TGCGCCAGCAGCCCTGAAACAGGGGGAGGCTATGGCTACACCTTC. Amino acid sequence: CASSPETGGGYGYTF.

This chain links TRBV6-5 with TRBJ2-2; D unresolved. Germline loops: CDR1 MNHEY, CDR2 SVGAGI. With 4 bases removed from V and 5 bases from J, the gap between germline ends came to 17 bases. CDR3 size: 16 residues. The CDR3 bases are TGTGCCAGCAGTTCCAAGAGACTTACTCCTACCGGGGAGCTGTTTTTT. Translation gives CASSSKRLTPTGELFF.

This clone was counted only a few times. This chain links TRBV4-1 with TRBJ1-2; a possible D gene is TRBD1 (5 bases). Looked up from germline, CDR1 is MGHRA and CDR2 is YSYEKL. The CDR3 runs to 14 residues. Trimming removed 0 bases at V and 8 bases at J, with 13 bases between. CDR3 DNA sequence: TGCGCCAGCAGCCAAGATCTGGCGACAGACGGCTACACCTTC. Translating it yields CASSQDLATDGYTF.

This rearrangement joins TRBV7-9 to TRBJ1-2, with a possible D match to TRBD1 (6 bases). Germline CDR1 SEHNR, CDR2 FQNEAQ (reference sequence). Trimming pared 0 bases from V and 8 bases from J, leaving 13 bases between. There are 14 residues in the CDR3. CDR3 bases: TGTGCCAGCAGCTTAGCGAACAGGGTCGACGGCTACACCTTC. Translated, it gives CASSLANRVDGYTF.

J is TRBJ1-1 and V is TRBV2, with unresolved D. CDR3 length: 12 amino acids. From germline, CDR1 is SNHLY and CDR2 FYNNEI. The V and J ends lost 10 bases and 8 bases respectively, with 17 bases between them. The chain's CDR3 is CANTFGPEEAFF. In DNA form, the CDR3 reads TGTGCCAACACCTTTGGGCCCGAGGAAGCTTTCTTT.

This clone was observed a few times. The chain recombines TRBV6-1 with TRBJ2-3; the D gene is possibly TRBD1 (6 bases). V was shortened by 3 bases and J by 4 bases, with 11 bases between the two germline ends. The germline CDR1 and CDR2 sequences are MNHNS and SASEGT. CDR3 length: 14 residues. In DNA, the CDR3 is TGTGCCAGCAGTGAGGACTGGGGGCCAGATACGCAGTATTTT. It is translated as CASSEDWGPDTQYF.

The genes are TRBV5-1 and TRBJ1-5; 9 bases are a match to TRBD1. V lost 0 bases and J lost 5; bases outside the gene matches: 3. The germline V gene encodes CDR1 SGHRS and CDR2 YFSETQ. This CDR3 comprises 15 residues. The CDR3 DNA reads TGCGCCAGCAGCTTGGGGGACAGGGCTGATCAGCCCCAGCATTTT. Amino acids: CASSLGDRADQPQHF.

The chain uses TRBV7-8 and TRBJ2-1; 10 bases align to TRBD2. CDR1 is SGHVS, CDR2 FQNEAQ, per germline. The CDR3 runs 16 residues. V dropped 7 bases and J dropped 15; count of bases not matched to a gene: 21. The CDR3 DNA reads as TGTGCCAGCACCTTGGAGCGGGGGGGCTTTATTATTCGTGCGTTCTTC. Translation gives CASTLERGGFIIRAFF. Together with reference TRBV7-8 and TRBJ2-1, the CDR3 gives the full variable domain: GAGVSQSPRYKVAKRGQDVALRCDPISGHVSLFWYQQALGQGPEFLTYFQNEAQLDKSGLPSDRFFAERPEGSVSTLKIQRTQQEDSAVYLCASTLERGGFIIRAFFGPGTRLTVL.

The chain employs TRBV19 and TRBJ1-5; D uncertain. Germline V gene lookup returns CDR1 LNHDA and CDR2 SQIVND (reference sequence). The ends were cut back, 2 bases at V and 0 bases at J, with 8 bases in the middle. The CDR3 covers 15 residues. The CDR3 nucleotides are TGTGCCAGTAGTATATCCCAGTATAGCAATCAGCCCCAGCATTTT. Translating it yields CASSISQYSNQPQHF.

The chain couples TRBV6-1 to TRBJ2-2; D not certain. V lost 4 bases and J 6 bases, leaving 9 bases between the germline ends. The germline CDR1 and CDR2 sequences are MNHNS and SASEGT. The CDR3 runs to 13 residues. This chain's CDR3 is CASSVTLAGELFF. CDR3 nucleotides: TGTGCCAGCAGTGTGACTCTGGCCGGGGAGCTGTTTTTT.

The V and J genes are TRBV2 and TRBJ1-4, with 7 bases matching TRBD1. Germline V gene sequence: CDR1 SNHLY, CDR2 FYNNEI. This CDR3 has 15 amino acids. Trimming removed 7 bases from V and 4 bases from J; junction bases left unmatched: 9. The CDR3: CASKTRDRVNEKLFF. As DNA, the CDR3 is TGTGCCAGCAAGACCCGCGACAGGGTTAATGAAAAACTGTTTTTT.

This clone was recorded only once. V is TRBV11-2 and J is TRBJ1-6, with a tentative D call TRBD1 (5 bases). CDR1 is SGHAT and CDR2 is FQNNGV in the germline V gene. V lost 6 bases to trimming and J lost 9 bases, with 24 bases between them. CDR3 size: 17 residues. CDR3 nucleotide sequence: TGTGCCAGCAGTTCCCGGGGCGCAACCTGGGGAGGTTCACCCCTCCACTTT. Protein product: CASSSRGATWGGSPLHF.

This clone was recorded only once. V and J are TRBV7-9 and TRBJ2-7, with 7 bases that match TRBD1. Germline loops: CDR1 SEHNR, CDR2 FQNEAQ (reference sequence). The CDR3 spans 16 residues. V shed 0 bases, J shed 6 bases, and the junction held 11 bases outside the gene matches. CDR3 nucleotides: TGTGCCAGCAGCTTAGCGATAATACAGGGGAGTGGCGAGCAGTACTTC. It codes for CASSLAIIQGSGEQYF.

The chain joins TRBV5-4 to TRBJ2-1; maybe TRBD2 (5 bases). The CDR3 is 12 amino acids. V lost 4 bases, J lost 7 bases, and 9 bases lay in between. Germline V gives CDR1 SGHNT, CDR2 YYREEE (reference sequence). The DNA for the CDR3 is TGTGCCAGCAGCCCCCCGGGGAATGAGCAGTTCTTC. Protein: CASSPPGNEQFF.

This clone was seen a few times. The V gene is TRBV15, the J gene TRBJ2-1, with D unresolved. V was cut by 0 bases and J by 7 bases, with 7 bases left in between. Germline V lookup: CDR1 LNHNV, CDR2 YYDKDF (reference sequence). The CDR3 totals 13 residues. The CDR3 sequence: CATSRDSRNEQFF. The CDR3 DNA reads TGTGCCACCAGCAGAGATTCCAGGAATGAGCAGTTCTTC.

The chain is built from TRBV30 and TRBJ1-1, with a tentative D call TRBD1 (6 bases). The V gene lost 3 bases and the J gene lost 6 bases, with 14 bases spanning the gap. The CDR3 loop spans 13 amino acids. CDR1 GTSNPN and CDR2 SVGIG come from the germline V gene (reference sequence). CDR3 in amino acids: CAWRPLRQAEAFF. DNA for the CDR3: TGTGCCTGGAGGCCCCTGCGACAGGCTGAAGCTTTCTTT.

This clone has a handful of counts. The V gene is TRBV5-6, the J gene TRBJ2-1, with D possibly matching TRBD1 (6 bases). V lost 3 bases to trimming and J lost 5 bases, with 15 bases between them. The CDR3 runs 15 residues. The germline V gene has CDR1 SGHDT and CDR2 YYEEEE. The CDR3 region is CASSSTQGSDNEQFF. CDR3 sequence (DNA): TGTGCCAGCAGCTCGACGCAGGGGTCGGACAATGAGCAGTTCTTC.